This T cell receptor (beta chain) was sequenced for a study of blood T cell repertoires in COVID-19. About this clone itself: Different DNA sequences within this sample yield the same CDR3.

The repertoire was sequenced with immunoSEQ multiplex PCR; TCRdb's copy has only in-frame clones and lacks some. Of under 300,000 clones listed, around 83% are singletons. The germline gives CDR1 KGHSH, CDR2 LQKENI. The ends were cut back, 3 bases at V and 6 bases at J, with 9 bases in the middle. The CDR3 is made up of 13 amino acids. The TCR comes from a man aged 25-45 years who had recovered from COVID-19. V is TRBV18 and J is TRBJ1-5; the D is unclear. Sequencing was done on a sample of peripheral blood. CDR3 amino acids: CASSPGEGQPQHF. CDR3 in DNA: TGTGCCAGCTCACCTGGGGAGGGTCAGCCCCAGCATTTT. The whole variable domain, filled in from reference TRBV18 and TRBJ1-5, reads NAGVMQNPRHLVRRRGQEARLRCSPMKGHSHVYWYRQLPEEGLKFMVYLQKENIIDESGMPKERFSAEFPKEGPSILRIQQVVRGDSAAYFCASSPGEGQPQHFGDGTRLSIL.